The rows below give T cell receptor beta chains drawn from one sample of a study of Ad26.COV2.S vaccination and SARS-CoV-2 variants. Using immunoSEQ multiplex PCR, the repertoire was profiled, and TCRdb retains in-frame clones only, with some absent. The sample lists 380,000 or so clones; roughly 91% were seen once. This material consisted of peripheral blood, taken in a trial of Ad26.COV2.S vaccine versus placebo. These receptors originate from a person between 18 and 60 years old who received the Ad26.COV2.S COVID-19 vaccine or a placebo. Both conserved end residues are part of each CDR3.

V,J,CDR3
TRBV7-9,TRBJ1-1,CASMGQRDTEAFF
TRBV13,TRBJ2-3,CASSRDGTGATTDTQYF
TRBV7-8,TRBJ2-7,CASSAQALSYEQYF
TRBV29-1,TRBJ2-1,CSVGQGLHFENEQFF
TRBV7-9,TRBJ1-2,CASSSTGAQAGYTF
TRBV3-1/TRBV3-2,TRBJ2-7,CASSQRTARSPYEQYF
TRBV25-1,TRBJ1-5,CASRGQGGQPQHF
TRBV27,TRBJ1-5,CASSPRTGLNQPQHF
TRBV3-1/TRBV3-2,TRBJ2-1,CASSQERESDNEQFF
TRBV27,TRBJ2-5,CASSIGGRQETQYF
TRBV4-2,TRBJ2-7,CASSQDWGAREQYF
TRBV11-2,TRBJ2-1,CASSLARKTYNEQFF
TRBV28,TRBJ2-3,CASSASGGARTDTQYF
TRBV2,TRBJ2-5,CASRIQGAQETQYF
TRBV12-3/TRBV12-4,TRBJ1-3,CASSPPIYF
TRBV10-3,TRBJ2-7,CAISETFEGSSQQYF
TRBV27,TRBJ2-7,CASSSPGQGVEGYEQYF
TRBV6-2/TRBV6-3,TRBJ1-6,CASSYHRNSPLHF
TRBV5-4,TRBJ1-2,CASSLGALAKKNYGYTF
TRBV24-1,TRBJ2-2,CATSQAGVGELFF
TRBV7-2,TRBJ1-2,CASSFGVFYGYTF
TRBV29-1,TRBJ2-1,CSVRQGATYNEQFF
TRBV27,TRBJ2-7,CASSGPGTDHYEQYF
TRBV5-4,TRBJ2-1,CASSTASGIGYNEQFF
TRBV7-3,TRBJ2-3,CASSLSGGRTSTDTQYF
TRBV30,TRBJ1-5,CAWSVQRVSNSNQPQHF
TRBV4-1,TRBJ1-5,CASSQVLNQPQHF
TRBV4-2,TRBJ2-7,CASSQGRGLEQYF
TRBV10-3,TRBJ2-1,CAISANTGLTLGLFF
TRBV2,TRBJ2-3,CASSEDRGAWRGTDTQYF
TRBV18,TRBJ1-2,CASSPGQGGYTF
TRBV7-2,TRBJ1-2,CASSLAVSGGAHGYTF
TRBV2,TRBJ1-4,CASTYLTSGDEKLFF
TRBV6-1,TRBJ2-2,CASARTGDNTGELFF
TRBV7-2,TRBJ1-1,CASSGPGQGKNTEAFF
TRBV7-2,TRBJ2-5,CASSLGRERETQYF
TRBV5-1,TRBJ2-3,CASSLQPGTSGTDTQYF
TRBV19,TRBJ2-7,CASSIIGGQGDYEQYF
TRBV28,TRBJ2-7,CASSRGEGDEQYF
TRBV19,TRBJ1-2,CASSIDPNRQKGYTF
TRBV2,TRBJ2-3,CASSGGLAETYTQYF
TRBV30,TRBJ1-5,CAWGKQGNQPQHF
TRBV18,TRBJ1-3,CATLDSLSGNTIYF
TRBV3-1/TRBV3-2,TRBJ2-5,CASSRHGAIQETQYF
TRBV4-1,TRBJ2-7,CASSPAGNEESYEQYF
TRBV27,TRBJ2-7,CASSLKPAVLSYEQYF
TRBV28,TRBJ2-3,CASSFGGRSTDTQYF
TRBV5-4,TRBJ2-1,CASSLRLAGVGNEQFF
TRBV3-1/TRBV3-2,TRBJ1-4,CASRQGAESEKLFF
TRBV9,TRBJ2-7,CASSGGDRGKNEQYF
TRBV7-6,TRBJ2-7,CASSLSTGPTYEQYF
TRBV5-1,TRBJ2-5,CASSLVDPQQTQYF
TRBV29-1,TRBJ1-2,CSVGDGYTF
TRBV7-8,TRBJ1-1,CASSATSNTEAFF
TRBV5-1,TRBJ1-2,CASSPGQPLYGYTF
TRBV19,TRBJ1-3,CASSPPRDRGEAGNTIYF